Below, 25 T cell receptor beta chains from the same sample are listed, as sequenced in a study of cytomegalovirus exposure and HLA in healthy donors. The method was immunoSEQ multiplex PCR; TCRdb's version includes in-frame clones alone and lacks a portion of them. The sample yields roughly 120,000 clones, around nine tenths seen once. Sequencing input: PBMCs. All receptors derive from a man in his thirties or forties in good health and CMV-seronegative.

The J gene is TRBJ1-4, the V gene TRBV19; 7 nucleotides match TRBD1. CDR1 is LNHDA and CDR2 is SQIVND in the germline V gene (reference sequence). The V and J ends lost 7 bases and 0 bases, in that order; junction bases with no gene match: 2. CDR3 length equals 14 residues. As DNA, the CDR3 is TGTGCCAGTAAGGGGGCCGCAACTAATGAAAAACTGTTTTTT. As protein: CASKGAATNEKLFF.

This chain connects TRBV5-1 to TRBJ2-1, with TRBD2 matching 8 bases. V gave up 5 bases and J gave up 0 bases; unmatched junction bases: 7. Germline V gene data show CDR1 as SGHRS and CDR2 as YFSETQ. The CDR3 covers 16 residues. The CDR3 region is CASRSGGMSSYNEQFF. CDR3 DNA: TGCGCCAGCAGGTCGGGGGGGATGAGCTCCTACAATGAGCAGTTCTTC.

The chain's CDR3 is CASSLAGQGSNQPQHF. The CDR3 nucleotides are TGTGCCAGCAGCTTGGCCGGCCAGGGTAGCAATCAGCCCCAGCATTTT. The V call is TRBV5-4, the J call TRBJ1-5, with D possibly being TRBD1 (5 bases). Germline lookup yields CDR1 SGHNT and CDR2 YYREEE (reference sequence). The germline V and J ends were trimmed by 0 bases and 0 bases, with 10 bases remaining between them. CDR3 size: 16 residues.

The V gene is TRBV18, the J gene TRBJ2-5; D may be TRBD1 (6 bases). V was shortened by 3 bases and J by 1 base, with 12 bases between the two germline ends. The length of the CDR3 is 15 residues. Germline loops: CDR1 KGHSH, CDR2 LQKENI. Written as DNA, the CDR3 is TGTGCCAGCTCACCTCACCACAGGGTCCAAGAGACCCAGTACTTC. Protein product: CASSPHHRVQETQYF.

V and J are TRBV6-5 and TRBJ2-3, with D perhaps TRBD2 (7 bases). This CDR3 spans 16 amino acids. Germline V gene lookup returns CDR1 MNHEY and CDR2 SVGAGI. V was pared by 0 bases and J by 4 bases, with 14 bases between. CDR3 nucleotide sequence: TGTGCCAGCAGTTACTCGAACGGGGGGCCCCCAGATACGCAGTATTTT. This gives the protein CASSYSNGGPPDTQYF.

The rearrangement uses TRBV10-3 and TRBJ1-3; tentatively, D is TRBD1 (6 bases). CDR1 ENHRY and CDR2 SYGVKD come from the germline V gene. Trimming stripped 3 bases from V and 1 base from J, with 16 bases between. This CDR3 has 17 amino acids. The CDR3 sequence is CAISDPPTGPSGNTIYF. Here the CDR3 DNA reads TGTGCCATCAGTGACCCCCCGACAGGCCCTTCTGGAAACACCATATATTTT.

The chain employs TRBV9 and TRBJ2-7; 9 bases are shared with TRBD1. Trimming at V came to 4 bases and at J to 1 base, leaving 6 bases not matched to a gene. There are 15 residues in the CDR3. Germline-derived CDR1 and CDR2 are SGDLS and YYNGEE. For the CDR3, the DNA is TGTGCCAGCAGCCGAGGGGGGACAGGGTCCTACGAGCAGTACTTC. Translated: CASSRGGTGSYEQYF.

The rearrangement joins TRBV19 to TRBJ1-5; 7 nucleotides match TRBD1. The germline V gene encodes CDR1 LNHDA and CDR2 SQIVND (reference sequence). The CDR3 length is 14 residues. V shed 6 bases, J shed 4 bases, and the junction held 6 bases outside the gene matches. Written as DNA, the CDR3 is TGTGCCAGTAGCTACGGACAGGCGAATCAGCCCCAGCATTTT. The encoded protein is CASSYGQANQPQHF.

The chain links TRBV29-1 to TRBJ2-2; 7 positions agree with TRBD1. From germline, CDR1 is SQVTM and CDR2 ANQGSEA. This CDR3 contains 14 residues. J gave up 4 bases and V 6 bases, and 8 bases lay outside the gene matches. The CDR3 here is CSVSDRVRTGELFF. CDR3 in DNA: TGCAGCGTATCCGACAGGGTGCGCACCGGGGAGCTGTTTTTT.

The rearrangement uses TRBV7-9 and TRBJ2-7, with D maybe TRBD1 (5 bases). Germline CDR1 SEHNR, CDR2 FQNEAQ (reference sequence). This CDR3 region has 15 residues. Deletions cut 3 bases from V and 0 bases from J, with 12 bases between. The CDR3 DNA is TGTGCCAGCAGCTTGCAAGGGGCCATCTCCTACGAGCAGTACTTC. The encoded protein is CASSLQGAISYEQYF.

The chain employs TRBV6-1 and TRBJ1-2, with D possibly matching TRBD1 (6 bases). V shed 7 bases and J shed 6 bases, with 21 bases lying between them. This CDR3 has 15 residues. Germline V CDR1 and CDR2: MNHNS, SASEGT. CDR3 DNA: TGTGCCAGCATGGAATACAGGGACATTCGAGATGGCTACACCTTC. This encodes CASMEYRDIRDGYTF.

The CDR3 region has the DNA TGTGCCAGCAGTGACTCGGACAGGAAGGAGCAAGGCTACACCTTC. It yields the protein CASSDSDRKEQGYTF. The rearrangement uses TRBV6-4 and TRBJ1-2, with 7 bases matching TRBD1. CDR3 length equals 15 residues. J lost 8 bases, V lost 0 bases, and 9 bases had no gene match. Germline lookup yields CDR1 MRHNA and CDR2 SNTAGT.

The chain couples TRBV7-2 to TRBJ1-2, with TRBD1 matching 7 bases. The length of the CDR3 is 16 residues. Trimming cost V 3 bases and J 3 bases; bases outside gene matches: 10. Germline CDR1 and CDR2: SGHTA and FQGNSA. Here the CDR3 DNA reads TGTGCCAGCAGCTTGGATTGGACAGGACGCTACTATGGCTACACCTTC. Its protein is CASSLDWTGRYYGYTF.

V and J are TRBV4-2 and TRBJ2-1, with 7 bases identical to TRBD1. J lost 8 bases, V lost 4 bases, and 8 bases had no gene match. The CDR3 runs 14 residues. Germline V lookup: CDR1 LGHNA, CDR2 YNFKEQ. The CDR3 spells CASSRGQSSDEQFF. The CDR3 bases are TGTGCCAGCAGCCGGGGACAGAGTAGCGATGAGCAGTTCTTC.

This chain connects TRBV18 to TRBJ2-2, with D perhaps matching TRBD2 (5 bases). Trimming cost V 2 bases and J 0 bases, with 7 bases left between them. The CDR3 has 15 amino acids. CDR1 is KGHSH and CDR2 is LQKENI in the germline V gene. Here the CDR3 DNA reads TGTGCCAGCTCACCAGAGGGCACGAACACCGGGGAGCTGTTTTTT. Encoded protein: CASSPEGTNTGELFF.

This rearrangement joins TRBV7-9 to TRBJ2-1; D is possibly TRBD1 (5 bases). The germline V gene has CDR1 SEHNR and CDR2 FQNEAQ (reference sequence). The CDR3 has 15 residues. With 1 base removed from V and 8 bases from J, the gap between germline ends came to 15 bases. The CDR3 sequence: CASSLGQGYADEQFF. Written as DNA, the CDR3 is TGTGCCAGCAGCTTAGGGCAGGGTTACGCGGATGAGCAGTTCTTC.

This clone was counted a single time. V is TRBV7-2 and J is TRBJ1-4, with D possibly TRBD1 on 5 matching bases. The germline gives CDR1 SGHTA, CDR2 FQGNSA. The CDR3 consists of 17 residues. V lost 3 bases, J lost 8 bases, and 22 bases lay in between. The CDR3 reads CASSFSPHVDTREKLFF. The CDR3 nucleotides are TGTGCCAGCAGCTTCTCCCCTCACGTGGACACGAGAGAAAAACTGTTTTTT.

The chain's CDR3 is CASTSLTGFNTGELFF. The CDR3 DNA is TGTGCCAGCACCTCCTTAACAGGGTTCAACACCGGGGAGCTGTTTTTT. The chain carries TRBV7-8 and TRBJ2-2, with D possibly matching TRBD1 (6 bases). Germline V gene lookup returns CDR1 SGHVS and CDR2 FQNEAQ. This CDR3 contains 16 residues. Trimming pared 7 bases from V and 2 bases from J, leaving 17 bases between. The variable domain in full, completed from reference TRBV7-8 and TRBJ2-2, reads GAGVSQSPRYKVAKRGQDVALRCDPISGHVSLFWYQQALGQGPEFLTYFQNEAQLDKSGLPSDRFFAERPEGSVSTLKIQRTQQEDSAVYLCASTSLTGFNTGELFFGEGSRLTVL.

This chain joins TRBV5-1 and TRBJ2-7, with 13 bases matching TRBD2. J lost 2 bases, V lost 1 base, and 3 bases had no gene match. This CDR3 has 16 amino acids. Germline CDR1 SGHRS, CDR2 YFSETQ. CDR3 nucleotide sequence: TGCGCCAGCAGCTTGCGACTAGCGGGGGGCCCCTACGAGCAGTACTTC. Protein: CASSLRLAGGPYEQYF.

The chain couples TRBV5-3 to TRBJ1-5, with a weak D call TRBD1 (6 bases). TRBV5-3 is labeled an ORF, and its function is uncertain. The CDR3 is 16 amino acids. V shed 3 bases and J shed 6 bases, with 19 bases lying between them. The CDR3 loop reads CARSSRLDRPSQPQHF. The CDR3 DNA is TGTGCCAGAAGCTCCCGCCTTGACAGGCCTTCTCAGCCCCAGCATTTT.

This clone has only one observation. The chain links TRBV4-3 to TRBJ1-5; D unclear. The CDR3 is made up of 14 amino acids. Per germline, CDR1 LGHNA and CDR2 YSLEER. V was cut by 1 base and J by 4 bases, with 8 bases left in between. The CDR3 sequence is CASSQGRRNQPQHF. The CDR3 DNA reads TGCGCCAGCAGCCAAGGCCGGCGGAATCAGCCCCAGCATTTT.

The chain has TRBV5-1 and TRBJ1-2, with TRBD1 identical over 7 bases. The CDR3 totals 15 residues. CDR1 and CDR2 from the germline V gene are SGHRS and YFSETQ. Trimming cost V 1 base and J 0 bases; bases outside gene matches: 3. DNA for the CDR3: TGCGCCAGCAGCTTGCTCGGGACAGCTAACTATGGCTACACCTTC. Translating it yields CASSLLGTANYGYTF.

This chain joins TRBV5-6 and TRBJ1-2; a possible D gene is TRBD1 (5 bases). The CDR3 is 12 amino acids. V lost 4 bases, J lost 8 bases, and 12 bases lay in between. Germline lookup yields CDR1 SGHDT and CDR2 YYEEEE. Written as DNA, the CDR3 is TGTGCCAGCAGCGCCGACAGACGCGGCTACACCTTC. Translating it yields CASSADRRGYTF.

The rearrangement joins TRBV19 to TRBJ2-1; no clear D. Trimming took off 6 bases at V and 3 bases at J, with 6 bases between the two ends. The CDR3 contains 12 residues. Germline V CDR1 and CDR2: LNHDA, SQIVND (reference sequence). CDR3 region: CASSDNYNEQFF. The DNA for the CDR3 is TGTGCCAGTAGCGACAACTACAATGAGCAGTTCTTC. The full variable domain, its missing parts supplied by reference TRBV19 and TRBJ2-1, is DGGITQSPKYLFRKEGQNVTLSCEQNLNHDAMYWYRQDPGQGLRLIYYSQIVNDFQKGDIAEGYSVSREKKESFPLTVTSAQKNPTAFYLCASSDNYNEQFFGPGTRLTVL.

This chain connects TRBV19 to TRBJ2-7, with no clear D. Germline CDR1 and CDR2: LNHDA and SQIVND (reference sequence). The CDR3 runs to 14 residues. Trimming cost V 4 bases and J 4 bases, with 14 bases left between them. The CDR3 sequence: CASSTVVHAYEQYF. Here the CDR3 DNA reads TGTGCCAGTAGTACAGTTGTGCATGCATACGAGCAGTACTTC.